Listed here are 23 T cell receptor beta chains from one sample, sequenced in a study of T cell repertoires in cytomegalovirus infection (dated by TCRdb to the late 2010s). Sequencing relied on an Illumina HiSeq 1500. TCRdb reworked the public reads: Q25 trimming with fastp, MiXCR clone assembly, productive beta chains retained. Duplicate CDR3 protein sequences are folded into a single record with the most common DNA and genes. The sample table records about 530,000 distinct CDR3 sequences; around a quarter of these occur just once. 13% of the sample comes from the top ten. Sequenced sample: PBMCs. The receptors stem from a human donor in good health (CMV status not recorded). Some clones in this sample may be carry-over from other donors' samples.

This clonotype was seen only a few times. The rearrangement joins TRBV11-2 to TRBJ1-2; D is unresolved. This CDR3 region has 15 residues. Trimming took off 1 base at V and 0 bases at J, with 9 bases between the two ends. The V gene's germline CDR1 is SGHAT and CDR2 FQNNGV. The DNA of the CDR3 is TGTGCCAGCAGCTTAGGGTCAGCCTCTAACTATGGCTACACCTTC. Protein: CASSLGSASNYGYTF.

J is TRBJ1-1 and V is TRBV30; TRBD1 agrees at 9 bases. V lost 6 bases, J lost 0 bases, and 5 bases stayed unmatched. Germline V gene data show CDR1 as GTSNPN and CDR2 as SVGIG (reference sequence). CDR3 length: 14 residues. This CDR3 is CACKNRGLNTEAFF. CDR3 nucleotide sequence: TGTGCCTGTAAAAACAGGGGGCTGAACACTGAAGCTTTCTTT.

This clonotype appeared many times. The V call is TRBV7-2, the J call TRBJ2-7; 11 positions agree with TRBD2. Trimming at V came to 5 bases and at J to 2 bases, leaving 2 bases not matched to a gene. Germline lookup yields CDR1 SGHTA and CDR2 FQGNSA. This CDR3 contains 14 residues. CDR3 bases: TGTGCCAGCAGCATGGGACTAGCGGCCTACGAGCAGTACTTC. It translates to CASSMGLAAYEQYF.

About this clonotype: This may be a read error, as it is one base from a much larger clone. The rearrangement links TRBV7-9 to TRBJ2-7; D might be TRBD1 (5 bases). The CDR3 covers 13 residues. Germline CDR1 reads SEHNR; CDR2 reads FQNEAQ (reference sequence). The CDR3 nucleotides read TGTGTCAGCAGGAAACAGGAAGCCTACGAGCAGTACTTC. Protein: CVSRKQEAYEQYF.

The rearrangement links TRBV14 to TRBJ2-3; 7 bases are a match to TRBD1. V lost 2 bases, J lost 2 bases, and 10 bases stayed unmatched. CDR1 and CDR2 from the germline V gene are SGHDN and FVKESK. CDR3 length: 17 amino acids. The chain's CDR3 is CASSQSVAGGNTDTQYF. CDR3 DNA sequence: TGTGCCAGCAGCCAAAGCGTTGCAGGGGGAAACACAGATACGCAGTATTTT.

This clonotype was observed a handful of times. Relative to the germline gene, one junction end is altered; a read error may explain this. The rearrangement joins TRBV12-3 or TRBV12-4 to TRBJ1-1; no firm D call. The CDR3 loop spans 13 amino acids. CDR3 nucleotides: TGTGCCAGCAGTCTGAGAATGAAAACTGAAGCTTTCTTT. It translates to CASSLRMKTEAFF.

This clonotype was observed at least ten times. The CDR3 loop reads CASSLSTAGDTQYF. As DNA, the CDR3 is TGTGCCAGCAGCTTGTCGACTGCAGGGGATACGCAGTATTTT. V and J are TRBV7-6 and TRBJ2-3; D is perhaps TRBD1 (5 bases). V was trimmed by 3 bases and J by 6 bases, leaving 13 bases between them. This CDR3 contains 14 residues. The germline V gene has CDR1 SGHVS and CDR2 FNYEAQ.

The gene calls are TRBV12-5 and TRBJ2-5; 7 bases align to TRBD1. The germline CDR1 and CDR2 sequences are LGHNT and FRNRAP. Trimming took 1 base from V and 5 from J; bases not matched to a gene: 4. This CDR3 is built from 14 residues. CDR3 sequence: CASGLGGTDETQYF. The CDR3 DNA reads as TGTGCTAGTGGTTTGGGGGGGACAGATGAGACCCAGTACTTC.

The chain recombines TRBV6-2 or TRBV6-3 with TRBJ2-5; D unclear. CDR1 is MNHEY and CDR2 is SVGEGT in the germline V gene. CDR3 length: 11 amino acids. Trimming removed 3 bases at V and 5 bases at J, with 4 bases between. CDR3 amino acids: CASSYIETQYF. The CDR3 region has the DNA TGTGCCAGCAGTTATATCGAGACCCAGTACTTC.

The chain combines TRBV2 with TRBJ2-1; possible D gene TRBD1, 7 bases. Trimming took 6 bases from V and 8 from J, leaving 23 bases between them. The CDR3 sequence is 16 residues long. The germline gives CDR1 SNHLY, CDR2 FYNNEI. The CDR3: CASSPDRVVRGDEQFF. CDR3 nucleotide sequence: TGTGCCAGCAGCCCCGACAGGGTGGTCCGCGGGGATGAGCAGTTCTTC.

This clonotype came up a few times. The chain couples TRBV20-1 to TRBJ2-3; D gene ambiguous. Germline values: CDR1 DFQATT, CDR2 SNEGSKA (reference sequence). The CDR3 is 12 residues long. With 6 bases removed from V and 7 bases from J, the gap between germline ends came to 14 bases. The CDR3 spells CSAESEENTQYF. The CDR3 DNA reads as TGCAGTGCGGAGAGTGAGGAGAATACGCAGTATTTT.

The CDR3 loop is CASLSGLAFYNEQFF. The DNA of the CDR3 is TGTGCCAGCTTGTCGGGACTAGCGTTTTACAATGAGCAGTTCTTC. This sequence joins TRBV11-2 and TRBJ2-1, with 10 bases that match TRBD2. Germline CDR1 SGHAT, CDR2 FQNNGV. V lost 8 bases to trimming and J lost 4 bases; unmatched junction nucleotides: 8. This CDR3 contains 15 residues.

In its sample, this clonotype was seen many times. This chain uses TRBV7-2 with TRBJ2-1, with D tentatively TRBD2 (5 bases). V lost 5 bases to trimming and J lost 4 bases, with 12 bases between them. The CDR3 totals 14 residues. Germline V gene lookup returns CDR1 SGHTA and CDR2 FQGNSA. CDR3 loop: CASSPPDFYNEQFF. CDR3 sequence (DNA): TGTGCCAGCAGCCCACCGGACTTTTACAATGAGCAGTTCTTC.

This clonotype was found a few times. The chain joins TRBV5-1 to TRBJ2-3, with 7 bases that match TRBD2. The CDR3 loop spans 17 amino acids. V was pared by 0 bases and J by 2 bases, with 9 bases of the junction left unmatched. Germline lookup yields CDR1 SGHRS and CDR2 YFSETQ. The CDR3 sequence is CASSLDGRPDFTDTQYF. CDR3 in DNA: TGCGCCAGCAGCTTGGACGGGAGGCCCGATTTCACAGATACGCAGTATTTT. Full variable domain (missing parts from reference TRBV5-1 and TRBJ2-3): KAGVTQTPRYLIKTRGQQVTLSCSPISGHRSVSWYQQTPGQGLQFLFEYFSETQRNKGNFPGRFSGRQFSNSRSEMNVSTLELGDSALYLCASSLDGRPDFTDTQYFGPGTRLTVL.

The V gene is TRBV11-2, the J gene TRBJ1-5, with 11 bases that match TRBD1. V lost 2 bases, J lost 1 base, and 7 bases stayed unmatched. The germline V gene has CDR1 SGHAT and CDR2 FQNNGV. The CDR3 totals 18 residues. CDR3 sequence reads: CASSLIRDRGWSNQPQHF. CDR3 sequence (DNA): TGTGCCAGCAGCTTAATCCGGGACAGGGGGTGGAGCAATCAGCCCCAGCATTTT.

This clonotype was seen only a few times. J is TRBJ2-1 and V is TRBV18, with 7 positions matching TRBD2. V trimming: 6 bases; J trimming: 5 bases; junction bases outside the gene matches: 16. The CDR3 covers 17 residues. CDR1 and CDR2 (germline): KGHSH, LQKENI. The CDR3 DNA follows: TGTGCCAGCTCCTCCGACTCTGGGGGGGATTTCCACAATGAGCAGTTCTTC. It codes for CASSSDSGGDFHNEQFF.

The CDR3 protein is CARRGTGGISYEQYF. The DNA of the CDR3 is TGCGCCAGAAGGGGCACGGGGGGGATCTCCTACGAGCAGTACTTC. V gene TRBV4-3 combines with J gene TRBJ2-7, with TRBD2 matching over 8 bases. Germline CDR1 reads LGHNA; CDR2 reads YSLEER. The CDR3 spans 15 residues. Unmatched junction bases numbered 10, after V lost 9 bases and J lost 0 bases.

This clonotype was recorded a few times. This chain connects TRBV7-2 to TRBJ1-2; the D gene is possibly TRBD1 (6 bases). The CDR3 is made up of 12 amino acids. V was cut by 1 base and J by 8 bases, with 8 bases left in between. In germline, CDR1 is SGHTA, CDR2 FQGNSA. CDR3 coding DNA: TGTGCCAGCAGCTTAGGGACAGCAGGCTACACCTTC. Translating gives CASSLGTAGYTF.

This clonotype occurred a few times. The chain recombines TRBV19 with TRBJ2-2, with D perhaps matching TRBD1 (5 bases). Deletions cut 7 bases from V and 0 bases from J, with 12 bases between. The CDR3 runs to 15 residues. Per the germline V gene, CDR1 is LNHDA and CDR2 is SQIVND (reference sequence). The CDR3 region has the DNA TGTGCCAGTAAACCGTGGGGCACGAACACCGGGGAGCTGTTTTTT. Protein: CASKPWGTNTGELFF.

The chain joins TRBV6-2 or TRBV6-3 to TRBJ2-1, with 11 bases identical to TRBD2. The CDR3 contains 20 residues. Trimming cost V 5 bases and J 2 bases; bases outside gene matches: 17. From germline, CDR1 is MNHEY and CDR2 SVGEGT. This CDR3 reads CASSPPEGTSGDPAYNEQFF. In DNA, the CDR3 is TGTGCCAGCAGTCCTCCAGAAGGGACTAGCGGAGACCCCGCCTACAATGAGCAGTTCTTC.

In regard to this clonotype: Mismatch with germline at one junction end may stem from a read error. This sequence joins TRBV7-9 and TRBJ1-2; TRBD1 aligns across 9 bases. The germline CDR1 and CDR2 sequences are SEHNR and FQNEAQ (reference sequence). The CDR3 consists of 13 residues. CDR3 in DNA: TGTGCCAGCAGCTTAGGGGACAGGGAGGCGACCTCCTTC. Amino acid sequence: CASSLGDREATSF.

For the CDR3, the DNA is TGCAGTGCAGCAGGGGCTTCGGGTAGTTCACCCCTCCACTTT. It encodes CSAAGASGSSPLHF. V and J are TRBV20-1 and TRBJ1-6; TRBD1 is a possible D gene (6 bases). The V end lost 6 bases, the J end lost 9 bases, and 18 bases lay between the germline ends. The CDR3 sequence is 14 residues long. Germline CDR1 DFQATT, CDR2 SNEGSKA (reference sequence).

The chain joins TRBV20-1 to TRBJ2-7; the match to TRBD2 covers 8 bases. Germline V gene lookup returns CDR1 DFQATT and CDR2 SNEGSKA (reference sequence). CDR3 length: 14 amino acids. The trim removed 2 bases at V and 7 bases at J, leaving 10 bases unmatched. This CDR3 is CSARYIPGGLEQYF. DNA for the CDR3: TGCAGTGCTAGATATATACCGGGAGGGCTTGAGCAGTACTTC.